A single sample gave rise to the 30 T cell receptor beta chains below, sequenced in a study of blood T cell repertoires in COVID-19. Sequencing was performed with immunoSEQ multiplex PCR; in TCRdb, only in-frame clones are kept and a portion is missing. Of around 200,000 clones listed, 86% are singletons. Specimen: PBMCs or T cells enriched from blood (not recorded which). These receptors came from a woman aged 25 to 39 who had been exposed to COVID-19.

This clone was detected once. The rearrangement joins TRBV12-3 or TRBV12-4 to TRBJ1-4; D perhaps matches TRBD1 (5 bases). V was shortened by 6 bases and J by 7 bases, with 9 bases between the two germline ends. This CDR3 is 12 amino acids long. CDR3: CASRPRGEKLFF. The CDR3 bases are TGTGCCAGCAGGCCAAGGGGTGAAAAACTGTTTTTT.

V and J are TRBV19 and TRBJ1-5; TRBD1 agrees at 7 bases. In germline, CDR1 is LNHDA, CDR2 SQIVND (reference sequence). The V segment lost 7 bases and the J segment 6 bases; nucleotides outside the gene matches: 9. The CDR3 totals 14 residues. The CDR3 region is CASTTDRDGQPQHF. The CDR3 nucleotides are TGTGCCAGTACCACAGACAGGGACGGTCAGCCCCAGCATTTT.

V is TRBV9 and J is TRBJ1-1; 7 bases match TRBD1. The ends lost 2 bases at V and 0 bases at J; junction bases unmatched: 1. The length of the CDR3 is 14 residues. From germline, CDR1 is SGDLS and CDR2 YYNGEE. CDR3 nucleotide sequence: TGTGCCAGCAGCGTTGGGACAGTGAACACTGAAGCTTTCTTT. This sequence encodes CASSVGTVNTEAFF. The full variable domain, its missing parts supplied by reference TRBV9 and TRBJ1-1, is DSGVTQTPKHLITATGQRVTLRCSPRSGDLSVYWYQQSLDQGLQFLIQYYNGEERAKGNILERFSAQQFPDLHSELNLSSLELGDSALYFCASSVGTVNTEAFFGQGTRLTVV.

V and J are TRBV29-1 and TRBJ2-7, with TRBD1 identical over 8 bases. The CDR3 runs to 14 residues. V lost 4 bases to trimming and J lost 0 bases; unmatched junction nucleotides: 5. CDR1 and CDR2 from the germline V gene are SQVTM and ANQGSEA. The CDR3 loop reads CSVGGQESSYEQYF. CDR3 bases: TGCAGCGTTGGGGGACAGGAGAGCTCCTACGAGCAGTACTTC.

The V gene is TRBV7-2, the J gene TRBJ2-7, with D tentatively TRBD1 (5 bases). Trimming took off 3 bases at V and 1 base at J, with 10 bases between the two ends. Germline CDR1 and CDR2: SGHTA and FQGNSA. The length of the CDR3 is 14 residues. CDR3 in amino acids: CASSFQGTSYEQYF. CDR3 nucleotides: TGTGCCAGCAGCTTCCAGGGAACTTCCTACGAGCAGTACTTC.

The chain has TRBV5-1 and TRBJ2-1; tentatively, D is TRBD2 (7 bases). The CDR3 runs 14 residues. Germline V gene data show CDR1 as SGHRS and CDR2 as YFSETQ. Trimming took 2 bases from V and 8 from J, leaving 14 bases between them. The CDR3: CASSFGGGRDEQFF. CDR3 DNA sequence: TGCGCCAGCAGCTTTGGCGGGGGCCGGGATGAGCAGTTCTTC.

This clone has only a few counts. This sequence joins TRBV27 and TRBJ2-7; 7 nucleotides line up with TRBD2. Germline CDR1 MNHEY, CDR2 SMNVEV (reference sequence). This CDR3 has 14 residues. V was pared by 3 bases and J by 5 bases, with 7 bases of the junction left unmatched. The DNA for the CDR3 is TGTGCCAGCAGTTTCGCGCCCGGGACTAACGAGCAGTACTTC. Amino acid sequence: CASSFAPGTNEQYF.

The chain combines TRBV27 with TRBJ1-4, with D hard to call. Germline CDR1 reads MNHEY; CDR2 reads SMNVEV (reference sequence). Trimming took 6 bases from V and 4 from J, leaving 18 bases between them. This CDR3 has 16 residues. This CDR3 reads CASSHAFDTNNEKLFF. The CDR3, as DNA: TGTGCCAGCAGCCATGCCTTCGATACAAATAATGAAAAACTGTTTTTT.

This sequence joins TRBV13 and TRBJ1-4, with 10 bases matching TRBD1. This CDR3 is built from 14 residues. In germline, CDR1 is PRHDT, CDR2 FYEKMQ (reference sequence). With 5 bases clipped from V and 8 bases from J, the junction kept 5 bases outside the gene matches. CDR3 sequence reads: CASSVTGGEEKLFF. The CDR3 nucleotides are TGTGCCAGCAGCGTGACAGGGGGCGAAGAAAAACTGTTTTTT.

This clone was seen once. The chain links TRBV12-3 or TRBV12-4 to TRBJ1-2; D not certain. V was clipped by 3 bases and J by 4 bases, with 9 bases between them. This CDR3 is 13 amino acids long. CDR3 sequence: CASSFRDSYGYTF. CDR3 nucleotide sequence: TGTGCCAGCAGTTTCCGGGATTCCTATGGCTACACCTTC.

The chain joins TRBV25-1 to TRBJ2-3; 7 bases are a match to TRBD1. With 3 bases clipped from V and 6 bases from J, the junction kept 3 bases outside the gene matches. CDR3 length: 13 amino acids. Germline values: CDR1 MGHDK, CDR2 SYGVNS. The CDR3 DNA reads TGTGCCAGCAGTGAGACAGGGTGGGATACGCAGTATTTT. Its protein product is CASSETGWDTQYF.

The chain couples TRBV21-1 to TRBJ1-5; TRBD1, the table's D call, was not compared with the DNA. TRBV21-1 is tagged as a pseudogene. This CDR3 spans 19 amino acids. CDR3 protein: CASSTRQGLVSFGNQPQHF. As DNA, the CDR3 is TGTGCCAGCAGCACTCGCCAGGGTCTTGTTTCATTTGGCAATCAGCCCCAGCATTTT.

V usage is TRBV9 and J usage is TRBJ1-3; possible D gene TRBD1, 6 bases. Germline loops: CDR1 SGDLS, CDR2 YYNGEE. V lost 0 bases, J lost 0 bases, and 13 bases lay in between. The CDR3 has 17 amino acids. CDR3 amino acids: CASSVEPRTVSGNTIYF. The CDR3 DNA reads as TGTGCCAGCAGCGTAGAACCCCGGACAGTCTCTGGAAACACCATATATTTT.

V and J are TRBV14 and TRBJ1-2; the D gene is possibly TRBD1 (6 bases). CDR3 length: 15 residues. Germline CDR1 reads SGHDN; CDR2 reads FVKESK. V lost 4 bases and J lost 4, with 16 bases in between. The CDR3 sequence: CASSRDGRGFYGYTF. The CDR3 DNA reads TGTGCCAGCAGCCGAGATGGCAGGGGATTCTATGGCTACACCTTC.

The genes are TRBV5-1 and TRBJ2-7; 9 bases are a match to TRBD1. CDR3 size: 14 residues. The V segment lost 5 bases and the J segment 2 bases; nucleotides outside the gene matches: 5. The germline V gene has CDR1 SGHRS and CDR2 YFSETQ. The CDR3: CASSGQGSPYEQYF. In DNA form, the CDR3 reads TGCGCCAGCAGTGGACAGGGGTCCCCCTACGAGCAGTACTTC.

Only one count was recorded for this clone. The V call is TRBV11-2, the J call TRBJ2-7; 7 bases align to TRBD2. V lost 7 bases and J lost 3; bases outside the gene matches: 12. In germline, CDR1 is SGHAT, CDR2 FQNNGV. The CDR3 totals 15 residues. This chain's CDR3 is CASTSPGGSYYEQYF. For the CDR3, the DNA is TGTGCCAGCACGTCCCCGGGAGGCAGTTACTACGAGCAGTACTTC.

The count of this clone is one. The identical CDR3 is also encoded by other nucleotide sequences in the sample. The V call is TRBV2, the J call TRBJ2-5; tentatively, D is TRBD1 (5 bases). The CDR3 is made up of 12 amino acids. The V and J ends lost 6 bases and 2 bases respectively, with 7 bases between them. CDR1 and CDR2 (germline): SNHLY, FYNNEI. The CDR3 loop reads CASRQVQETQYF. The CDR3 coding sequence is TGTGCCAGCAGACAGGTACAAGAGACCCAGTACTTC. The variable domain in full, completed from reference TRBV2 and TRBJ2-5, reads EPEVTQTPSHQVTQMGQEVILRCVPISNHLYFYWYRQILGQKVEFLVSFYNNEISEKSEIFDDQFSVERPDGSNFTLKIRSTKLEDSAMYFCASRQVQETQYFGPGTRLLVL.

CDR3 protein: CACRTVLGYTF. The CDR3 DNA reads TGTGCCTGTCGGACAGTCCTTGGCTACACCTTC. The chain joins TRBV30 to TRBJ1-2; tentatively, D is TRBD1 (6 bases). CDR3 length: 11 residues. Between the trimmed V and J ends, which lost 6 bases and 7 bases, there was a span of 12 bases. Germline values: CDR1 GTSNPN, CDR2 SVGIG (reference sequence).

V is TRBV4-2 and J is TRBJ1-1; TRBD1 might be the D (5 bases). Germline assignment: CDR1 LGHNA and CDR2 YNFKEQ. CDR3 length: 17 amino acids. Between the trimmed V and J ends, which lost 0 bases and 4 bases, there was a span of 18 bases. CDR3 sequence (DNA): TGTGCCAGCAGCCAAGATCATGCAGGGATGGTCGGCACTGAAGCTTTCTTT. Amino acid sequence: CASSQDHAGMVGTEAFF.

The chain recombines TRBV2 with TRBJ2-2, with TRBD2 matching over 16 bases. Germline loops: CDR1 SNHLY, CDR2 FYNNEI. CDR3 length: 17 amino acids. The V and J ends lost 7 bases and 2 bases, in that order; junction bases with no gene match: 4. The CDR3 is CASKGLAGGLNTGELFF. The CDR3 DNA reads TGTGCCAGCAAGGGACTAGCGGGGGGGCTCAACACCGGGGAGCTGTTTTTT.

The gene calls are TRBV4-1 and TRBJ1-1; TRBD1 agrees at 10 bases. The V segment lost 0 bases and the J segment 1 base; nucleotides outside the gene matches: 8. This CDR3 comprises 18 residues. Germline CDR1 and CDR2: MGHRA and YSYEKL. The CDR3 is CASSQDPRDRGSNTEAFF. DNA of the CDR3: TGCGCCAGCAGCCAAGATCCCCGGGACAGGGGATCGAACACTGAAGCTTTCTTT.

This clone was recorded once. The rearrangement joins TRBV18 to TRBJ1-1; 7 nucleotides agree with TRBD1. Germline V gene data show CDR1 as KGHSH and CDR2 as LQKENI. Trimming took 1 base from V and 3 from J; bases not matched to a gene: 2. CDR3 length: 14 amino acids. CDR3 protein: CASSPLGQDTEAFF. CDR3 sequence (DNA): TGTGCCAGCTCACCACTAGGACAGGACACTGAAGCTTTCTTT. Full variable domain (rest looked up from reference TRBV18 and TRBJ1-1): NAGVMQNPRHLVRRRGQEARLRCSPMKGHSHVYWYRQLPEEGLKFMVYLQKENIIDESGMPKERFSAEFPKEGPSILRIQQVVRGDSAAYFCASSPLGQDTEAFFGQGTRLTVV.

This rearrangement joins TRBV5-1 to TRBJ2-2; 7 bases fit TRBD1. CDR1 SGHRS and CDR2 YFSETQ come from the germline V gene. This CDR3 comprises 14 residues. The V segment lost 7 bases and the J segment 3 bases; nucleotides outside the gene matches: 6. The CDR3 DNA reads TGCGCCAGCTCACTCGGACAGGACACCGGGGAGCTGTTTTTT. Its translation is CASSLGQDTGELFF.

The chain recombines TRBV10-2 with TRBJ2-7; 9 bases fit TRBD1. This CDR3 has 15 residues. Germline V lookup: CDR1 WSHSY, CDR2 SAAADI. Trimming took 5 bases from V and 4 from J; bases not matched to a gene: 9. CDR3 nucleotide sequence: TGCGCCAGCAGTTCCCCGGGACAGGGACAATACGAGCAGTACTTC. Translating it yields CASSSPGQGQYEQYF.

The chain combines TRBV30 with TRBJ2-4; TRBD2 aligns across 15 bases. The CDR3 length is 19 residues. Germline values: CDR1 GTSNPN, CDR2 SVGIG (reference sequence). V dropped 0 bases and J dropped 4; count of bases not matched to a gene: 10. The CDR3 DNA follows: TGTGCCTGGAGTGTAACGAGGACTAGCGGGGGGGAAAATAAAAACATTCAGTACTTC. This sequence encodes CAWSVTRTSGGENKNIQYF. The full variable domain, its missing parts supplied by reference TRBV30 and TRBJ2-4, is SQTIHQWPATLVQPVGSPLSLECTVEGTSNPNLYWYRQAAGRGLQLLFYSVGIGQISSEVPQNLSASRPQDRQFILSSKKLLLSDSGFYLCAWSVTRTSGGENKNIQYFGAGTRLSVL.

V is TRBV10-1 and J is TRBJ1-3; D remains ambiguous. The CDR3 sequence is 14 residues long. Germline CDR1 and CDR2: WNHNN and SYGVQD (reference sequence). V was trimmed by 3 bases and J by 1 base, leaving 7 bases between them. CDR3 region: CASSESGSGNTIYF. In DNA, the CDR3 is TGCGCCAGCAGTGAATCAGGATCTGGAAACACCATATATTTT.

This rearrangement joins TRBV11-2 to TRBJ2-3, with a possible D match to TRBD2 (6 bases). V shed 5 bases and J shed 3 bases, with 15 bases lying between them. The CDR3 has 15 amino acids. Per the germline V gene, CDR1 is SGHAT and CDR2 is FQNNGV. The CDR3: CASSPPRGWTDTQYF. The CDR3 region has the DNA TGTGCCAGCAGCCCGCCCCGGGGGTGGACAGATACGCAGTATTTT.

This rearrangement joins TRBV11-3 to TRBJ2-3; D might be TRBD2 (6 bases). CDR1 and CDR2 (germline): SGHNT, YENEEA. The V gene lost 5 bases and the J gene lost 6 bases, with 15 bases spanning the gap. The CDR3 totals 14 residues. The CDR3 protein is CASSPRDSRDTQYF. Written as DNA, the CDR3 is TGTGCCAGCAGCCCACGGGACTCGCGGGATACGCAGTATTTT.

This chain's CDR3 is CAISELLNTGELFF. In nucleotides, the CDR3 is TGTGCCATCAGTGAGCTACTGAACACCGGGGAGCTGTTTTTT. V usage is TRBV10-3 and J usage is TRBJ2-2; D gene uncertain. The CDR3 is 14 residues long. The germline gives CDR1 ENHRY, CDR2 SYGVKD. With 2 bases removed from V and 1 base from J, the gap between germline ends came to 5 bases.

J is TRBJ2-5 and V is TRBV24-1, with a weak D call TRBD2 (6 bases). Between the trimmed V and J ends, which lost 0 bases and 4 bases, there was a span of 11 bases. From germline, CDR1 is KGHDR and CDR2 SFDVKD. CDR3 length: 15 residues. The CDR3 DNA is TGTGCCACCAGTGATTTGGGCGTGGGGGGAGAGACCCAGTACTTC. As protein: CATSDLGVGGETQYF.